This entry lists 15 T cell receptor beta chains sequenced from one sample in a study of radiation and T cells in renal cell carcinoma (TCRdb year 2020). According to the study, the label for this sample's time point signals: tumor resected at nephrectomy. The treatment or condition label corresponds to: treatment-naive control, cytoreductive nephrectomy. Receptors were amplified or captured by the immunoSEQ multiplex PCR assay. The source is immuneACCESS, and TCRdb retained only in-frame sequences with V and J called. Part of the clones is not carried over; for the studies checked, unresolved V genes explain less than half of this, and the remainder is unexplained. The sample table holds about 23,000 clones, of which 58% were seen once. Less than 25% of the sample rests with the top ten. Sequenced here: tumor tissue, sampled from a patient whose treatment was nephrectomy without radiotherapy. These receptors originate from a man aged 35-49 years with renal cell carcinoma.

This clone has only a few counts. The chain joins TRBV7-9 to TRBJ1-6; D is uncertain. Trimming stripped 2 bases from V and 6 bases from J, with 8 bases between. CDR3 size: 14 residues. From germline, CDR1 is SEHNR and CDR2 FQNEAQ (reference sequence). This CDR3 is CASSLNAGNSPLHF. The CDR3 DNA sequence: TGTGCCAGCAGCTTAAATGCCGGTAATTCACCCCTCCACTTT.

Here the CDR3 DNA reads TGTGCCAGCAGCCGAGACAGGGTGCTGCATTTT. The encoded protein is CASSRDRVLHF. The chain carries TRBV6-5 and TRBJ1-5, with 7 nucleotides matching TRBD1. CDR3 length: 11 amino acids. V was pared by 6 bases and J by 15 bases, with 8 bases of the junction left unmatched. The germline V gene encodes CDR1 MNHEY and CDR2 SVGAGI.

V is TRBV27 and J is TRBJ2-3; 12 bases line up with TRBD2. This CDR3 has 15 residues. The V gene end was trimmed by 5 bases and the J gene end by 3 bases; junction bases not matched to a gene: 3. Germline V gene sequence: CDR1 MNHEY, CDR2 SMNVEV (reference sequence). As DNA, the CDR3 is TGTGCCAGCAGTCTAGGGACTAGCGGGACAGATACGCAGTATTTT. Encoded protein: CASSLGTSGTDTQYF.

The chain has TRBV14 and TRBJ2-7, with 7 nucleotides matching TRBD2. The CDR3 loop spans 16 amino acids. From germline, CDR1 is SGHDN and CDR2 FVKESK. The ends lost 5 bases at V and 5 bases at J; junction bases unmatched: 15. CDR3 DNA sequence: TGTGCCAGCAGCATATCAGGAGGTCTAGCGGAAAACGAGCAGTACTTC. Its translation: CASSISGGLAENEQYF.

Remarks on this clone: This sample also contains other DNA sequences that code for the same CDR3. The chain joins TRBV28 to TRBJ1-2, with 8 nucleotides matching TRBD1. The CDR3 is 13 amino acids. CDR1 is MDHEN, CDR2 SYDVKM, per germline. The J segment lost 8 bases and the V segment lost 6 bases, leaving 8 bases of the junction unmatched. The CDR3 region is CASSRGQGGGYTF. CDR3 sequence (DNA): TGTGCCAGCAGCCGAGGACAGGGCGGCGGCTACACCTTC.

The CDR3 nucleotides are TGTGCCAGCAGCTTCGAATTTTGGTATGCAGGAAACACCATATATTTT. Protein: CASSFEFWYAGNTIYF. The chain links TRBV11-2 to TRBJ1-3, with unresolved D. The CDR3 sequence is 16 residues long. Germline CDR1 reads SGHAT; CDR2 reads FQNNGV. V was shortened by 3 bases and J by 4 bases, with 16 bases between the two germline ends.

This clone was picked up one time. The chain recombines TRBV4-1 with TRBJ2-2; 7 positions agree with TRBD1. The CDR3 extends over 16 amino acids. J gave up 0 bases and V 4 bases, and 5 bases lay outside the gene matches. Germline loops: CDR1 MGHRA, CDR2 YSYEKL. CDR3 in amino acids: CASSLAGGANTGELFF. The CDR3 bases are TGCGCCAGCAGCCTGGCAGGGGGAGCGAACACCGGGGAGCTGTTTTTT.

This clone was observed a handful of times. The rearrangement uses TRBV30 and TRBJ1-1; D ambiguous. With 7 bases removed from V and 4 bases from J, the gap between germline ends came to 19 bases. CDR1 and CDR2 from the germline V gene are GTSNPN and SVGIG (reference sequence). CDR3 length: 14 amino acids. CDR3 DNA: TGTGCCTTCACCGATCCGGGGTTCGGCACTGAAGCTTTCTTT. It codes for CAFTDPGFGTEAFF.

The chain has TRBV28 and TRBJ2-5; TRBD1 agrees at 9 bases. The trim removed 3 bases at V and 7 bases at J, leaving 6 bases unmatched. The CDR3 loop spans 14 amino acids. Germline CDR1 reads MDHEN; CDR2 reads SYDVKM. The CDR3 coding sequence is TGTGCCAGCAGTTTGGGGACAGGGAAAGGGACCCAGTACTTC. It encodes CASSLGTGKGTQYF.

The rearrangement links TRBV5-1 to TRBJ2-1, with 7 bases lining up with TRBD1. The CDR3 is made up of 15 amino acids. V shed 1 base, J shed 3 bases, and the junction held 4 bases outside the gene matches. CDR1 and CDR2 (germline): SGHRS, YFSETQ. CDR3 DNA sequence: TGCGCCAGCAGCTTGACCGACAGGGACTACAATGAGCAGTTCTTC. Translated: CASSLTDRDYNEQFF.

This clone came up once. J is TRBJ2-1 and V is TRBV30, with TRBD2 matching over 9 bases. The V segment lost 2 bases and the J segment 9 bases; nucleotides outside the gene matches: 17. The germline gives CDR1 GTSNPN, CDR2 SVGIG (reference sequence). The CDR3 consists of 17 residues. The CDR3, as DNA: TGTGCCTGGAGTTCTTCCCCCGGTGCGGGAGGGAGTATTGAGCAGTTCTTC. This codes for CAWSSSPGAGGSIEQFF.

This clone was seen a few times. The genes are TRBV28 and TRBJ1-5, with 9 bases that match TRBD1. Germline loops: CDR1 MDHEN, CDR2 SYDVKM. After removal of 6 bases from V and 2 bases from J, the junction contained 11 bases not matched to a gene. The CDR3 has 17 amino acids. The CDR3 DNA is TGTGCCAGCAGCCGATCCGGGACAGGGTCGGGCAATCAGCCCCAGCATTTT. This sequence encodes CASSRSGTGSGNQPQHF. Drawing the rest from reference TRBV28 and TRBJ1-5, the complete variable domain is DVKVTQSSRYLVKRTGEKVFLECVQDMDHENMFWYRQDPGLGLRLIYFSYDVKMKEKGDIPEGYSVSREKKERFSLILESASTNQTSMYLCASSRSGTGSGNQPQHFGDGTRLSIL.

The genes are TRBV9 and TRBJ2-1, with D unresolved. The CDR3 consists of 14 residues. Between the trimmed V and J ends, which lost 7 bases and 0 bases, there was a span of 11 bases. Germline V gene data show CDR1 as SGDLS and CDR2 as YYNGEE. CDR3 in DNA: TGTGCCAGCCAAGGCCCATACTCCTACAATGAGCAGTTCTTC. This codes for CASQGPYSYNEQFF.

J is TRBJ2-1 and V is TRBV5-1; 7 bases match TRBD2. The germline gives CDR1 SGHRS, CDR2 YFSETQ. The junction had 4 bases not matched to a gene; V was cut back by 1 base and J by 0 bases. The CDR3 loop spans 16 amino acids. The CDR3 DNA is TGCGCCAGCAGCTTGAGCGGGGTAAGCTCCTACAATGAGCAGTTCTTC. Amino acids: CASSLSGVSSYNEQFF. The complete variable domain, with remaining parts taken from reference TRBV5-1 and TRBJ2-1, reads KAGVTQTPRYLIKTRGQQVTLSCSPISGHRSVSWYQQTPGQGLQFLFEYFSETQRNKGNFPGRFSGRQFSNSRSEMNVSTLELGDSALYLCASSLSGVSSYNEQFFGPGTRLTVL.

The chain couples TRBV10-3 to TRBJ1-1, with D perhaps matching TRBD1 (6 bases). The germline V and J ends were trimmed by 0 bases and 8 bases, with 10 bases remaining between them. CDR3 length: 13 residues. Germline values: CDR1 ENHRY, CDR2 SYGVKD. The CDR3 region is CAISESGQGEAFF. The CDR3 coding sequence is TGTGCCATCAGTGAGTCGGGGCAGGGGGAAGCTTTCTTT.